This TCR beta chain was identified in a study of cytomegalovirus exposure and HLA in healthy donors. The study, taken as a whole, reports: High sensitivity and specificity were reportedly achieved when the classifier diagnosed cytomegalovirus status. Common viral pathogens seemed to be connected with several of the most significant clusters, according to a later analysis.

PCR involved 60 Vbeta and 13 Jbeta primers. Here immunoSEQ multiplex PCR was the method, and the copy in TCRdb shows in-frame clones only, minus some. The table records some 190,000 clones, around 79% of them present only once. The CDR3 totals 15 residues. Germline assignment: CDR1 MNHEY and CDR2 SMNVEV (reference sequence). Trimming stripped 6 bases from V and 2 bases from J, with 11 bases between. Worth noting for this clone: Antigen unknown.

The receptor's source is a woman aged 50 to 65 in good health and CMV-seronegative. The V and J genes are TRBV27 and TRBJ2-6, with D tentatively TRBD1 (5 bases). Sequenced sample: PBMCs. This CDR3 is CASSQSRAGANVLTF. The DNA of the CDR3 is TGTGCCAGCAGCCAGAGCAGGGCTGGGGCCAACGTCCTGACTTTC.